These 22 T cell receptor beta chains originate from one sample sequenced in a study of shared clonotypes between healthy human individuals. Naive CD8 isolation took CD45RO-negative cells positively selected for CCR7 and excluded terminally differentiated effector memory CD45RA+ cells. Method: immunoSEQ multiplex PCR; TCRdb's copy keeps in-frame clones and lacks some. The sample has roughly 590,000 clones; around 95% are singletons. Sample: naive CD8+ T cells sorted from blood. All receptors derive from a woman in her thirties in good health.

The chain combines TRBV28 with TRBJ2-1; tentative D call: TRBD2 (6 bases). Per germline, CDR1 MDHEN and CDR2 SYDVKM. V shed 5 bases and J shed 4 bases, with 15 bases lying between them. The CDR3 is made up of 15 amino acids. The chain's CDR3 is CASSGGSSPYNEQFF. The CDR3 bases are TGTGCCAGCAGTGGGGGGTCCTCCCCATACAATGAGCAGTTCTTC.

This chain joins TRBV6-5 and TRBJ1-5, with no clear D. V was shortened by 4 bases and J by 4 bases, with 11 bases between the two germline ends. Germline V gives CDR1 MNHEY, CDR2 SVGAGI. This CDR3 region has 14 residues. The CDR3 region is CASSSRHGNQPQHF. The CDR3 nucleotides read TGTGCCAGCAGTTCGAGGCACGGAAATCAGCCCCAGCATTTT.

J is TRBJ2-7 and V is TRBV2; D uncertain. Germline assignment: CDR1 SNHLY and CDR2 FYNNEI. V gave up 11 bases and J gave up 1 base, with 9 bases separating them. CDR3 length equals 11 residues. In DNA form, the CDR3 reads TGTGCCTCCCTTTGGTCCTACGAGCAGTACTTC. Translating it yields CASLWSYEQYF.

CDR3 region: CASSVEGSLVTNEKLFF. CDR3 nucleotide sequence: TGTGCCAGCAGCGTAGAAGGCAGCTTAGTAACTAATGAAAAACTGTTTTTT. The genes are TRBV9 and TRBJ1-4, with no clear D. CDR1 and CDR2 from the germline V gene are SGDLS and YYNGEE. This CDR3 region has 17 residues. V was trimmed by 0 bases and J by 1 base, leaving 13 bases between them.

The V gene is TRBV28, the J gene TRBJ2-7, with TRBD2 matching over 7 bases. From germline, CDR1 is MDHEN and CDR2 SYDVKM. CDR3 length: 14 amino acids. V was pared by 1 base and J by 3 bases, with 3 bases of the junction left unmatched. CDR3 DNA sequence: TGTGCCAGCAGTTTATTTGGCGGGAGCTACGAGCAGTACTTC. The encoded protein is CASSLFGGSYEQYF.

The gene calls are TRBV2 and TRBJ1-5; 9 bases agree with TRBD1. V lost 6 bases, J lost 5 bases, and 8 bases stayed unmatched. CDR1 and CDR2 from the germline V gene are SNHLY and FYNNEI. This CDR3 has 15 residues. CDR3 sequence (DNA): TGTGCCAGCAGCGTACCGGGACAGGGTTATCAGCCCCAGCATTTT. Translated, it gives CASSVPGQGYQPQHF.

The chain employs TRBV2 and TRBJ2-7; 7 bases are shared with TRBD1. The V segment lost 4 bases and the J segment 5 bases; nucleotides outside the gene matches: 8. Germline-derived CDR1 and CDR2 are SNHLY and FYNNEI. The CDR3 is 14 residues long. The CDR3: CASSVYRGDHEQYF. CDR3 DNA: TGTGCCAGCAGTGTTTACAGGGGAGACCACGAGCAGTACTTC. The full variable domain, completed using reference TRBV2 and TRBJ2-7, is EPEVTQTPSHQVTQMGQEVILRCVPISNHLYFYWYRQILGQKVEFLVSFYNNEISEKSEIFDDQFSVERPDGSNFTLKIRSTKLEDSAMYFCASSVYRGDHEQYFGPGTRLTVT.

The rearrangement uses TRBV27 and TRBJ1-1; 7 bases match TRBD1. The J segment lost 5 bases and the V segment lost 5 bases, leaving 8 bases of the junction unmatched. The germline CDR1 and CDR2 sequences are MNHEY and SMNVEV (reference sequence). CDR3 size: 14 residues. CDR3 in DNA: TGTGCCAGCAGTACCCAGACAGGGAGGACTGAAGCTTTCTTT. Translated: CASSTQTGRTEAFF.

In its sample, this clone was seen once. CDR3 nucleotides: TGCGCCAGCAGCTTGGTAGCGTGGACAGGCGAGAGCGGGAGTTCCTACGAGCAGTACTTC. This translates into CASSLVAWTGESGSSYEQYF. The chain has TRBV5-1 and TRBJ2-7; D is perhaps TRBD2 (8 bases). The germline V gene has CDR1 SGHRS and CDR2 YFSETQ. V lost 0 bases and J lost 1, with 26 bases in between. The CDR3 runs 20 residues.

The chain uses TRBV2 and TRBJ2-7; no reliable D call. From germline, CDR1 is SNHLY and CDR2 FYNNEI. With 6 bases removed from V and 4 bases from J, the gap between germline ends came to 13 bases. The CDR3 runs to 13 residues. CDR3 region: CASRAATYYEQYF. CDR3 DNA sequence: TGTGCCAGCAGGGCAGCAACATATTACGAGCAGTACTTC.

The rearrangement joins TRBV7-6 to TRBJ2-1; 8 positions match TRBD1. V was pared by 5 bases and J by 4 bases, with 10 bases of the junction left unmatched. The germline V gene has CDR1 SGHVS and CDR2 FNYEAQ. This CDR3 comprises 16 residues. CDR3 amino acids: CASSRRTGTGYNEQFF. The CDR3 region has the DNA TGTGCCAGCAGCCGACGTACCGGGACAGGATACAATGAGCAGTTCTTC. Based on the CDR3 plus reference TRBV7-6 and TRBJ2-1, the full variable domain is GAGVSQSPRYKVTKRGQDVALRCDPISGHVSLYWYRQALGQGPEFLTYFNYEAQQDKSGLPNDRFSAERPEGSISTLTIQRTEQRDSAMYRCASSRRTGTGYNEQFFGPGTRLTVL.

V and J are TRBV11-1 and TRBJ1-4; D ambiguous. The CDR3 runs 13 residues. The ends were cut back, 5 bases at V and 8 bases at J, with 12 bases in the middle. In germline, CDR1 is SGHAT, CDR2 FQDESV (reference sequence). Here the CDR3 DNA reads TGTGCCAGCAGCGCAGCATTACAAGAAAAACTGTTTTTT. Translation gives CASSAALQEKLFF.

V usage is TRBV7-9 and J usage is TRBJ2-1, with TRBD1 matching over 8 bases. The CDR3 is 15 amino acids. CDR1 SEHNR and CDR2 FQNEAQ come from the germline V gene (reference sequence). V was clipped by 3 bases and J by 5 bases; unmatched bases: 6. Written as DNA, the CDR3 is TGTGCCAGCAGCTTCGCACAGGGGGGAGACAATGAGCAGTTCTTC. Translated, it gives CASSFAQGGDNEQFF. Complete variable domain (other parts from reference TRBV7-9 and TRBJ2-1): DTGVSQNPRHKITKRGQNVTFRCDPISEHNRLYWYRQTLGQGPEFLTYFQNEAQLEKSRLLSDRFSAERPKGSFSTLEIQRTEQGDSAMYLCASSFAQGGDNEQFFGPGTRLTVL.

The rearrangement joins TRBV28 to TRBJ2-7; no clear D gene. Trimming removed 1 base at V and 0 bases at J, with 13 bases between. The CDR3 runs to 16 residues. Germline V gene data show CDR1 as MDHEN and CDR2 as SYDVKM. The CDR3, as DNA: TGTGCCAGCAGTTTATTGGCCGAATCATTCTCCTACGAGCAGTACTTC. This gives the protein CASSLLAESFSYEQYF.

With regard to this clone: This sample also contains other DNA sequences that code for the same CDR3. The rearrangement links TRBV7-9 to TRBJ2-1; 7 nucleotides line up with TRBD2. Per the germline V gene, CDR1 is SEHNR and CDR2 is FQNEAQ (reference sequence). Trimming cost V 5 bases and J 5 bases; bases outside gene matches: 3. The CDR3 totals 13 residues. The CDR3 protein is CASSSTSDNEQFF. The CDR3, as DNA: TGTGCCAGCAGCAGTACTAGCGACAATGAGCAGTTCTTC.

The genes are TRBV27 and TRBJ2-2; D unresolved. CDR1 is MNHEY, CDR2 SMNVEV, per germline (reference sequence). This CDR3 contains 15 residues. The germline V and J ends were trimmed by 5 bases and 6 bases, with 16 bases remaining between them. The CDR3 DNA follows: TGTGCCAGCAGTCCCCCCGGTGGCCCGGCCGGGGAGCTGTTTTTT. The encoded protein is CASSPPGGPAGELFF.

The rearrangement links TRBV4-1 to TRBJ2-7; TRBD1 is a possible D gene (5 bases). CDR1 and CDR2 from the germline V gene are MGHRA and YSYEKL. This CDR3 contains 17 residues. Trimming left V 0 bases short and J 0 bases short, with 15 bases between. The CDR3 loop reads CASSQEGTGNPSYEQYF. CDR3 nucleotides: TGCGCCAGCAGCCAAGAAGGAACAGGCAACCCCTCCTACGAGCAGTACTTC.

CDR3 nucleotide sequence: TGCGCCAGCACCTTCGAAGGGGTGGCCGGGGAGCTGTTTTTT. Its translation is CASTFEGVAGELFF. The chain joins TRBV10-2 to TRBJ2-2; D may be TRBD1 (5 bases). Germline V gene sequence: CDR1 WSHSY, CDR2 SAAADI. V was pared by 7 bases and J by 6 bases, with 15 bases between. The CDR3 contains 14 residues.

The chain uses TRBV19 and TRBJ2-1; possibly TRBD1 for D (5 bases). V lost 3 bases and J 9 bases, leaving 12 bases between the germline ends. Germline V lookup: CDR1 LNHDA, CDR2 SQIVND (reference sequence). The length of the CDR3 is 13 residues. The CDR3 here is CASSIIQGVEQFF. CDR3 in DNA: TGTGCCAGTAGTATTATCCAAGGGGTTGAGCAGTTCTTC. Based on the CDR3 plus reference TRBV19 and TRBJ2-1, the full variable domain is DGGITQSPKYLFRKEGQNVTLSCEQNLNHDAMYWYRQDPGQGLRLIYYSQIVNDFQKGDIAEGYSVSREKKESFPLTVTSAQKNPTAFYLCASSIIQGVEQFFGPGTRLTVL.

The chain carries TRBV6-5 and TRBJ2-2; 7 nucleotides align to TRBD2. V gave up 0 bases and J gave up 10 bases; unmatched junction bases: 2. The CDR3 consists of 13 residues. In germline, CDR1 is MNHEY, CDR2 SVGAGI. The CDR3 DNA reads TGTGCCAGCAGTTACTCTGGGGGGGTGGAGCTGTTTTTT. Protein sequence: CASSYSGGVELFF.

This sequence joins TRBV27 and TRBJ2-3, with D possibly being TRBD2 (5 bases). In germline, CDR1 is MNHEY, CDR2 SMNVEV (reference sequence). V dropped 5 bases and J dropped 2 bases, with 14 bases sitting between them. The CDR3 is made up of 15 amino acids. CDR3 protein: CASSGGPPATDTQYF. For the CDR3, the DNA is TGTGCCAGCAGTGGCGGGCCACCGGCCACAGATACGCAGTATTTT.

J is TRBJ2-5 and V is TRBV19, with TRBD2 matching 9 bases. Germline CDR1 LNHDA, CDR2 SQIVND (reference sequence). This CDR3 region has 15 residues. The junction had 12 bases not matched to a gene; V was cut back by 8 bases and J by 5 bases. CDR3 amino acids: CASATWGSGSETQYF. In DNA, the CDR3 is TGTGCCAGTGCCACTTGGGGTAGCGGGAGTGAGACCCAGTACTTC.